The T cell receptor beta chain described here comes from a study of cytomegalovirus exposure and HLA in healthy donors. General study results and limits: The authors later found HLA-associated TCR beta chains more clonally expanded than equally common others. Among TCR beta chains, those listed as cytomegalovirus-associated numbered approximately 150.

This CDR3 contains 13 residues. V was pared by 3 bases and J by 4 bases, with 8 bases between. Per the germline V gene, CDR1 is SGHKS and CDR2 is YYEKEE (reference sequence). The PCR used 60 Vbeta and 13 Jbeta primers. TCRdb keeps only in-frame clones here, not all; method: immunoSEQ multiplex PCR. This sample carries 110,000 or so clones, about 79% of them seen once, and the ten largest clones take 2% to 3%. On this clone: Its antigen is as yet unknown.

The sequence derives from a woman under 30 in good health and CMV-seronegative. The sample consisted of PBMCs. V usage is TRBV5-5 and J usage is TRBJ1-5; no definite D call. The CDR3, as DNA: TGTGCCAGCAGCTGGGCGGGAAATCAGCCCCAGCATTTT. Translating gives CASSWAGNQPQHF.